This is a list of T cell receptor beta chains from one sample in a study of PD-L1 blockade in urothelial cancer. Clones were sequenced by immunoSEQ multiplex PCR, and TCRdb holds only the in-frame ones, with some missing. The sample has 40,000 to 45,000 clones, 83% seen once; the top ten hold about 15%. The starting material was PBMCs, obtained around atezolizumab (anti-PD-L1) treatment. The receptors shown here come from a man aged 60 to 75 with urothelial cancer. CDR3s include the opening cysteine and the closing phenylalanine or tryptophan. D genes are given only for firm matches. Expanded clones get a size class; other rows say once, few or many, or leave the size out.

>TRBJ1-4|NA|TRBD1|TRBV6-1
CASSGTRDRGEKLFF
TGTGCCAGCAGTGGAACGCGGGACAGGGGAGAAAAACTGTTTTTT
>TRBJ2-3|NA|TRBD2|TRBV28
CASSSGGGRQATQYF
TGTGCCAGCAGTTCCGGCGGGGGACGGCAAGCTACGCAGTATTTT
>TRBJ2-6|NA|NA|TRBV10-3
CAIGGGTGANVLTF
TGTGCCATCGGTGGCGGAACTGGGGCCAACGTCCTGACTTTC
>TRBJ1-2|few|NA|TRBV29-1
CSVTGFNYGYTF
TGCAGCGTGACAGGTTTTAACTATGGCTACACCTTC
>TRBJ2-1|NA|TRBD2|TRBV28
CASSILAGDNEQFF
TGTGCCAGCAGTATACTAGCGGGGGACAATGAGCAGTTCTTC
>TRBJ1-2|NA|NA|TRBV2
CASSEGGLDYGYTF
TGTGCCAGCAGTGAAGGGGGCCTGGACTATGGCTACACCTTC
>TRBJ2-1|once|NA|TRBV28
CASSGNSLQESEQFF
TGTGCCAGCAGCGGTAACTCGTTACAGGAAAGTGAGCAGTTCTTC
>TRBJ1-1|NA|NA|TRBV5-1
CASSVLGHVNTEAFF
TGCGCCAGCAGCGTCCTTGGGCACGTGAACACTGAAGCTTTCTTT
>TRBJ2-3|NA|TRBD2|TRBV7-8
CASSASRSSGGTDTQYF
TGTGCCAGCAGCGCGAGTAGGTCTAGCGGGGGCACAGATACGCAGTATTTT
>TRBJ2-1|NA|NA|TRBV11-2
CASSLVGGGTDLWNEQFF
TGTGCCAGCAGCTTAGTAGGTGGGGGGACAGACCTTTGGAATGAGCAGTTCTTC
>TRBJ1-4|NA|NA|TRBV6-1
CASSVRGVWEKLFF
TGTGCCAGCAGTGTACGGGGGGTTTGGGAAAAACTGTTTTTT
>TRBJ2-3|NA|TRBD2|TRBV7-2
CASSLSSGGPDTQYF
TGTGCCAGCAGCTTATCGAGCGGGGGACCAGATACGCAGTATTTT
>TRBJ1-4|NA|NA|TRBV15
CATSRGLGEGNEKLFF
TGTGCCACCAGCAGAGGATTAGGGGAGGGTAATGAAAAACTGTTTTTT
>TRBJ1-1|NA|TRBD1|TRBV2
CASSRDRENEAFF
TGTGCCAGCAGTCGGGACAGGGAGAATGAAGCTTTCTTT
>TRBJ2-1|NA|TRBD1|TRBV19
CASSIVGQDHNEQFF
TGTGCCAGTAGTATCGTCGGACAGGACCACAATGAGCAGTTCTTC
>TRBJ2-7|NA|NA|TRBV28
CASSPAGASGNYEQYF
TGTGCCAGCAGTCCGGCGGGGGCTAGCGGCAACTACGAGCAGTACTTC
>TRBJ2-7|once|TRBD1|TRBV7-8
CASSSPDRGFYEQYF
TGTGCCAGCAGCTCCCCGGACAGGGGGTTTTACGAGCAGTACTTC
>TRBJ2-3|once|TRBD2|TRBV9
CASSAPRLAGGIPTDTQYF
TGTGCCAGCAGCGCCCCCCGGCTAGCGGGGGGGATCCCCACAGATACGCAGTATTTT
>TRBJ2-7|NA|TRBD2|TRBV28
CASSFLGGGGYEQYF
TGTGCCAGCAGTTTTCTCGGCGGGGGAGGTTACGAGCAGTACTTC
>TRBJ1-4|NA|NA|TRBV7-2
CASSPLTATNEKLFF
TGTGCCAGCAGCCCGCTGACAGCAACTAATGAAAAACTGTTTTTT
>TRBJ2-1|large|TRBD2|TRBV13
CASSLEGGDNEQFF
TGTGCCAGCAGCTTAGAGGGAGGGGACAATGAGCAGTTCTTC
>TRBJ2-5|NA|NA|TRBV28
CASSSREKETQYF
TGTGCCAGCAGTTCCCGGGAAAAAGAGACCCAGTACTTC
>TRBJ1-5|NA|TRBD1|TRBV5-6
CASSIRTGYNQPQHF
TGTGCCAGCAGCATCCGGACAGGGTACAATCAGCCCCAGCATTTT
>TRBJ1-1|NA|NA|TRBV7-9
CASSASGGDTEAFF
TGTGCCAGCAGCGCAAGCGGGGGGGACACTGAAGCTTTCTTT
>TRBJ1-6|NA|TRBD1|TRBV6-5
CASSYQGGSGSPLHF
TGTGCCAGCAGTTACCAGGGGGGCTCGGGTTCACCCCTCCACTTT
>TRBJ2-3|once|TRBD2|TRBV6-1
CASWVRRGNTDTQYF
TGTGCCAGCTGGGTAAGGCGGGGGAACACAGATACGCAGTATTTT
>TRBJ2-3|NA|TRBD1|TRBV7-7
CASSLGQATDTQYF
TGTGCTAGCAGCCTGGGACAGGCCACAGATACGCAGTATTTT
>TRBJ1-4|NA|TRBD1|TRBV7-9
CASSSRDSHEKLFF
TGTGCCAGCAGCTCAAGGGACAGCCATGAAAAACTGTTTTTT
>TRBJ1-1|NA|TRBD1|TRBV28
CASSRFPQGAGTEAFF
TGTGCCAGCAGCCGCTTCCCCCAGGGGGCGGGCACTGAAGCTTTCTTT
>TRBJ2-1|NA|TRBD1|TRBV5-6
CASSHGTGDIEQFF
TGTGCCAGCAGCCACGGGACAGGGGATATTGAGCAGTTCTTC
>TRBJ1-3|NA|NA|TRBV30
CAWSAGDSGNTIYF
TGTGCCTGGAGTGCAGGGGACTCTGGAAACACCATATATTTT
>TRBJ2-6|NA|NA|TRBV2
CASRGAGANVLTF
TGTGCCAGCAGGGGAGCTGGGGCCAACGTCCTGACTTTC
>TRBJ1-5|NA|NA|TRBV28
CASSIRDTNQPQHF
TGTGCCAGCAGCATCCGGGACACAAATCAGCCCCAGCATTTT
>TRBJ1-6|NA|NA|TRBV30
CACRESYNSPLHF
TGTGCCTGCCGGGAATCCTATAATTCACCCCTCCACTTT
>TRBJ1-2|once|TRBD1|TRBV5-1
CASSPMDRGTYGYTF
TGCGCCAGCAGCCCGATGGACAGGGGGACCTATGGCTACACCTTC
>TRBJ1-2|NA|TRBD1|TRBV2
CASSGRTGGSLAFLYGYTF
TGTGCCAGCAGTGGACGGACAGGGGGCTCATTGGCGTTTCTTTATGGCTACACCTTC